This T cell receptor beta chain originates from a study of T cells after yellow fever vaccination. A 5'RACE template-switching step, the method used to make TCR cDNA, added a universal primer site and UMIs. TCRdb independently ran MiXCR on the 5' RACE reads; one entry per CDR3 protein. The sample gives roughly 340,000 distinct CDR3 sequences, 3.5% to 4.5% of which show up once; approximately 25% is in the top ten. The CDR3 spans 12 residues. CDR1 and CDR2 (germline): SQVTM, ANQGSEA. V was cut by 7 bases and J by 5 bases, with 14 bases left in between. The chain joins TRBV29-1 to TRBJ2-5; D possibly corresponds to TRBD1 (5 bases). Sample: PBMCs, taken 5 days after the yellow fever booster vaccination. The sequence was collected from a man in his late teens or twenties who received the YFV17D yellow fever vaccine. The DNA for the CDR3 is TGCAGCGCTTCACAGGTACTGGAGACCCAGTACTTC. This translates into CSASQVLETQYF.